This T cell receptor beta chain was sequenced for a study of human T cells and chemical hapten exposure. Study at large: Scalp application of diphenylcyclopropenone was performed weekly in patients across the entire roughly 23-week study.

This clonotype was found a few times. The antigen remains undetermined. Time point meaning: patch test 3, about 24 weeks after DPC sensitization. As for treatment: therapeutic diphenylcyclopropenone sensitization with weekly scalp DPC. Study-wide results and limits: After DPC sensitization, TCRs above 1 in 1000 frequency showed no change.

V was pared by 5 bases and J by 4 bases, with 14 bases between. Germline CDR1 and CDR2: SEHNR and FQNEAQ (reference sequence). This CDR3 region has 15 residues. TCRdb reprocessed the RACE reads with MiXCR, giving one entry per CDR3 protein. The table includes 210,000 or so distinct CDR3 sequences, approximately 26% detected once. The chain uses TRBV7-9 and TRBJ1-4; weak D call: TRBD1 (5 bases). Sequencing used whole blood, obtained in connection with sensitization to the hapten diphenylcyclopropenone (DPC). This clonotype was sampled from a woman aged 40 to 55 with alopecia areata. Some clones in this sample may be carry-over from other donors' samples. The CDR3 spells CASSVGTPGNEKLFF. The CDR3 region has the DNA TGTGCCAGCAGCGTAGGGACTCCCGGTAATGAAAAACTGTTTTTT.